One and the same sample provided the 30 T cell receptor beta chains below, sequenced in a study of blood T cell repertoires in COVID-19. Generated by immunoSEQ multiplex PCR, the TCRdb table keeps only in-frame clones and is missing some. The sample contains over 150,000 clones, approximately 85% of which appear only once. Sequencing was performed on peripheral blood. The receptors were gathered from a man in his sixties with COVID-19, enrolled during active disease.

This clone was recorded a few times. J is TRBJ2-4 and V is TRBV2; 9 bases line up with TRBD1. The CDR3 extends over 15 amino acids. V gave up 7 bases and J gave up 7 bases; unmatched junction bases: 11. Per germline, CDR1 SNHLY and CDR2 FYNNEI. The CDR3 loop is CASISDRGFGNIQYF. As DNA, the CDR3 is TGTGCCAGCATTTCGGACAGGGGTTTTGGGAACATTCAGTACTTC.

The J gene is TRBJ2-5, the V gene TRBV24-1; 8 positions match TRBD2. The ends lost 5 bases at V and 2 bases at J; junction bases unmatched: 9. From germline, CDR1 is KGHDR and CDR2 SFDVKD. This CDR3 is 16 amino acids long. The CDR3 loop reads CATSGDSGIPQETQYF. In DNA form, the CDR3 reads TGTGCCACCAGTGGCGATAGCGGGATCCCTCAAGAGACCCAGTACTTC.

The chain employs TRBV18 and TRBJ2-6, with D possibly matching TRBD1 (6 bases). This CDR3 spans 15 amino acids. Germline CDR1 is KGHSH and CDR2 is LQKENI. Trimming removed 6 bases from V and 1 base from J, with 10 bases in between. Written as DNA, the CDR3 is TGTGCCAGCTCTGGACAGACATCTGGGGCCAACGTCCTGACTTTC. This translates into CASSGQTSGANVLTF.

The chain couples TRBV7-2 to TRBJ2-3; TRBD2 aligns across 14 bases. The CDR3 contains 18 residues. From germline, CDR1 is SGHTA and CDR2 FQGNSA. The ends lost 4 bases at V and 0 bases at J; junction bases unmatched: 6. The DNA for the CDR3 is TGTGCCAGCAGCTCCCGCGGGACTAGCGGGGGAAGCACAGATACGCAGTATTTT. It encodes CASSSRGTSGGSTDTQYF.

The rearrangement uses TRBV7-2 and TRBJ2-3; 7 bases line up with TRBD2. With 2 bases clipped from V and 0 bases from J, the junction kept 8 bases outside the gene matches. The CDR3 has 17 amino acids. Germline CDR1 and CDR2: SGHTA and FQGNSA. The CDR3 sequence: CASSLNAAGASTDTQYF. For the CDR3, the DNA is TGTGCCAGCAGCTTAAATGCGGCGGGAGCTAGCACAGATACGCAGTATTTT.

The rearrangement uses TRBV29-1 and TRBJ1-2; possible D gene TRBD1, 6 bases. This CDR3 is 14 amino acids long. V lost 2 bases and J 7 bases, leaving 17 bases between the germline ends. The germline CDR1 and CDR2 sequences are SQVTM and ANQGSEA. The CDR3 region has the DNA TGCAGCGTTGAAAACCTCACAGGGAGGGGTGGCTACACCTTC. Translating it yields CSVENLTGRGGYTF. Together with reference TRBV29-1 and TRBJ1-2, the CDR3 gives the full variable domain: SAVISQKPSRDICQRGTSLTIQCQVDSQVTMMFWYRQQPGQSLTLIATANQGSEATYESGFVIDKFPISRPNLTFSTLTVSNMSPEDSSIYLCSVENLTGRGGYTFGSGTRLTVV.

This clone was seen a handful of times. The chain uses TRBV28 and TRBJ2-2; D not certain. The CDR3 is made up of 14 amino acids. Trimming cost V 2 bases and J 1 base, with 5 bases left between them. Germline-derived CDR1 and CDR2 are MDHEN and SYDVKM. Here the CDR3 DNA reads TGTGCCAGCAGTTTAGGGCAGAACACCGGGGAGCTGTTTTTT. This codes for CASSLGQNTGELFF.

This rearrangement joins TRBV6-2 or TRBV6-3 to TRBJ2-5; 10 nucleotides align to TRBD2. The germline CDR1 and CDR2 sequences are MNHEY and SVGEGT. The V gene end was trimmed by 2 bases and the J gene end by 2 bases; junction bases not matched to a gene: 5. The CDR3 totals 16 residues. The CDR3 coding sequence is TGTGCCAGCAGTTACGCCGGTAGCGGGGGGCAAGAGACCCAGTACTTC. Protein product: CASSYAGSGGQETQYF.

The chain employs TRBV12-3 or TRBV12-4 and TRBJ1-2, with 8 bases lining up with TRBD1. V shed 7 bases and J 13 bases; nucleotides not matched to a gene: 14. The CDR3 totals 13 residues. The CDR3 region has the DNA TGTGCCAGCACTCTAGGTACAGGGGGACCATCCACCTTC. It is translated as CASTLGTGGPSTF.

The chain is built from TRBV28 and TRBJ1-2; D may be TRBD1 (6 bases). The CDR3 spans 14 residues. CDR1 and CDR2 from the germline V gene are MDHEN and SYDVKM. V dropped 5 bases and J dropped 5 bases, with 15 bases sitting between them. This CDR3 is CASSPSQGYYGYTF. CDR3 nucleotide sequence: TGTGCCAGCAGTCCCTCGCAGGGGTATTATGGCTACACCTTC.

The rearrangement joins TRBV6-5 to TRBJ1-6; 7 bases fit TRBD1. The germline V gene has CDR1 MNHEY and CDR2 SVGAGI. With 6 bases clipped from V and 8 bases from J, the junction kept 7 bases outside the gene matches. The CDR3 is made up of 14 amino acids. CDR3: CASSPGQVDSPLHF. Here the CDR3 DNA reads TGTGCCAGCAGCCCCGGACAGGTCGATTCACCCCTCCACTTT.

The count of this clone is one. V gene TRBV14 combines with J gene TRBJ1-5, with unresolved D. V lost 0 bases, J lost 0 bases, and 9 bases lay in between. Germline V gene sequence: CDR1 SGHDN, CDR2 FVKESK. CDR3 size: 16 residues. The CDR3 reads CASSQDEVYSNQPQHF. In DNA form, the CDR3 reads TGTGCCAGCAGCCAAGATGAGGTGTATAGCAATCAGCCCCAGCATTTT.

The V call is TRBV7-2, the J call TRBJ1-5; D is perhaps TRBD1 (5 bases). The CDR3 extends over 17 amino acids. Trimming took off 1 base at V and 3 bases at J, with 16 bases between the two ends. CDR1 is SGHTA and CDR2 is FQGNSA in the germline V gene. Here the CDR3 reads CASSLDPATALNQPQHF. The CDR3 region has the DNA TGTGCCAGCAGCTTAGATCCCGCGACAGCACTCAATCAGCCCCAGCATTTT.

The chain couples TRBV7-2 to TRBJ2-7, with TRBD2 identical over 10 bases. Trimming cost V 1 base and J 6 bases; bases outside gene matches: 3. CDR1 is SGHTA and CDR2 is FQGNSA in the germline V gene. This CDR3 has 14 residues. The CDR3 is CASSLGGLASEQYF. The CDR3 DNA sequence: TGTGCCAGCAGCTTAGGGGGACTAGCGTCCGAGCAGTACTTC.

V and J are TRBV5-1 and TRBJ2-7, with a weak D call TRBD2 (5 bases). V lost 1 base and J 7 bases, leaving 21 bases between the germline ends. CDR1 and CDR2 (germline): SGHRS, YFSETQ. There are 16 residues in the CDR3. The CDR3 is CASSLSARVRSSEQYF. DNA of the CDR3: TGCGCCAGCAGCTTGTCTGCGCGGGTAAGGAGTTCTGAGCAGTACTTC.

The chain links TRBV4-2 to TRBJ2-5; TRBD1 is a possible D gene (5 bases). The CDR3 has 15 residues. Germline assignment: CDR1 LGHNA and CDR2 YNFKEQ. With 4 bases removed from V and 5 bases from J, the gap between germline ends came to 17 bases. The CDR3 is CASSRAPDTAETQYF. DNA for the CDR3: TGTGCCAGCAGCCGGGCACCGGACACCGCGGAGACCCAGTACTTC.

CDR3 loop: CASSPTGGSNTEAFF. CDR3 DNA sequence: TGTGCCAGCAGTCCGACAGGGGGCAGCAACACTGAAGCTTTCTTT. The chain recombines TRBV2 with TRBJ1-1; 10 bases fit TRBD1. V lost 5 bases, J lost 2 bases, and 5 bases stayed unmatched. Per germline, CDR1 SNHLY and CDR2 FYNNEI. This CDR3 is built from 15 residues.

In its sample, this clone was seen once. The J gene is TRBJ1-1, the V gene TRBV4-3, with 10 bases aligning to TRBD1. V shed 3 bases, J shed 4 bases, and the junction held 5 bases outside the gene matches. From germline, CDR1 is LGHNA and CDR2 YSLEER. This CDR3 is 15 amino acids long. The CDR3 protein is CASSHRDRGFTEAFF. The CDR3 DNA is TGCGCCAGCAGCCACAGGGACAGGGGTTTCACTGAAGCTTTCTTT.

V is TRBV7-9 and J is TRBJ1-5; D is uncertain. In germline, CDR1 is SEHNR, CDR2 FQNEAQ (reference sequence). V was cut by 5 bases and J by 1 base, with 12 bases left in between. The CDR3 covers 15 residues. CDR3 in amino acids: CASSPRDGSNQPQHF. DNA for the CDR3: TGTGCCAGCAGCCCACGGGATGGGAGCAATCAGCCCCAGCATTTT.

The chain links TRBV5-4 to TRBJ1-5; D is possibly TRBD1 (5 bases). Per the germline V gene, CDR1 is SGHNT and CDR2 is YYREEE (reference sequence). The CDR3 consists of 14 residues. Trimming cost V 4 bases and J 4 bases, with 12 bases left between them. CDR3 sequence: CASSRWGGNQPQHF. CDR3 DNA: TGTGCCAGCAGCCGGTGGGGGGGAAATCAGCCCCAGCATTTT.

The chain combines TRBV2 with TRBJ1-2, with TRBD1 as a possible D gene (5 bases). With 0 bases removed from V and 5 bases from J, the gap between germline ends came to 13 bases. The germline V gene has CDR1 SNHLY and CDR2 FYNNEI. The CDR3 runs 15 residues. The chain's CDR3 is CASSEAQSGNYGYTF. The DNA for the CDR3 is TGTGCCAGCAGTGAAGCGCAATCAGGGAATTATGGCTACACCTTC.

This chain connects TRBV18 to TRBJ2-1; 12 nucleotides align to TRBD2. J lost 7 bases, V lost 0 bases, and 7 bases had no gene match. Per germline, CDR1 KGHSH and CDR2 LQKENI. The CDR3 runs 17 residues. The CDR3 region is CASSPPMASGGVNEQFF. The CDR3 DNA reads TGTGCCAGCTCACCACCGATGGCTAGCGGGGGGGTAAATGAGCAGTTCTTC.

As DNA, the CDR3 is TGTGCCAGCAGCAGCGGACAGGGGGCTTCCTACGAGCAGTACTTC. Encoded protein: CASSSGQGASYEQYF. This chain uses TRBV11-3 with TRBJ2-7; TRBD1 aligns across 11 bases. Trimming removed 5 bases from V and 1 base from J; junction bases left unmatched: 4. CDR1 and CDR2 (germline): SGHNT, YENEEA. The CDR3 consists of 15 residues.

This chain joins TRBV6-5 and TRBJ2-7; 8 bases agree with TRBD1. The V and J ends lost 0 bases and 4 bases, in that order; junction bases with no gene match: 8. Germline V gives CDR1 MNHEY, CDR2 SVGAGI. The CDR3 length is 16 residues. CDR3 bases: TGTGCCAGCAGTTACTCATCAGGGGGCGGCCGATACGAGCAGTACTTC. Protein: CASSYSSGGGRYEQYF.

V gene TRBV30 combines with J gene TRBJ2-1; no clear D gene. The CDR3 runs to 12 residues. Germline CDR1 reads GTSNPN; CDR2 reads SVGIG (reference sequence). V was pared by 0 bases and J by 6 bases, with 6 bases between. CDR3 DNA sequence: TGTGCCTGGAGTGTCCTCGTCAATGAGCAGTTCTTC. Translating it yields CAWSVLVNEQFF.

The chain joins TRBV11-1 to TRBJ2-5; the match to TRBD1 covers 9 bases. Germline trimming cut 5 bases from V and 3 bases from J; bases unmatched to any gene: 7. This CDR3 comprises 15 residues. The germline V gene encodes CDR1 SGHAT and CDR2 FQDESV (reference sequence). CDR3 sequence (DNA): TGTGCCAGCAGCCCTTCAGGGACAGGGAAAGAGACCCAGTACTTC. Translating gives CASSPSGTGKETQYF.

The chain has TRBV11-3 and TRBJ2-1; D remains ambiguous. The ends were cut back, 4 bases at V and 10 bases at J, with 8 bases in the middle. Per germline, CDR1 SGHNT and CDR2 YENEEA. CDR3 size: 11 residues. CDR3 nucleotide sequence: TGTGCCAGCAGCTCCGCCTACGAGCAGTTCTTC. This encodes CASSSAYEQFF. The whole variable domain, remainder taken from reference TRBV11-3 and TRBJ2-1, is EAGVVQSPRYKIIEKKQPVAFWCNPISGHNTLYWYLQNLGQGPELLIRYENEEAVDDSQLPKDRFSAERLKGVDSTLKIQPAELGDSAVYLCASSSAYEQFFGPGTRLTVL.

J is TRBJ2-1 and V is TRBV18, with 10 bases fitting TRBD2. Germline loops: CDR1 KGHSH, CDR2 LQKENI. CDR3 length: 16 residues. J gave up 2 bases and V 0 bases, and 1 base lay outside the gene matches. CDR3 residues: CASSPPSGGAYNEQFF. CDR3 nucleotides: TGTGCCAGCTCACCACCGAGCGGGGGGGCCTACAATGAGCAGTTCTTC.

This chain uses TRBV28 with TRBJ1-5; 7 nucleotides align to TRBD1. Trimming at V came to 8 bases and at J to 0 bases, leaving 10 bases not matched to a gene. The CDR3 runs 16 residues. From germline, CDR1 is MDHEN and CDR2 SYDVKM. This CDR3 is CASVPRDSYSNQPQHF. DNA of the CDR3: TGTGCCAGCGTTCCGAGGGACAGTTATAGCAATCAGCCCCAGCATTTT.

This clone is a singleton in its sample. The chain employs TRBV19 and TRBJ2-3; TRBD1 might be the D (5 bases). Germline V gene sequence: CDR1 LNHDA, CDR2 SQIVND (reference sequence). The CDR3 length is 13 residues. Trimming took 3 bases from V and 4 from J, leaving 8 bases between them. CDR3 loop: CASSMGQADTQYF. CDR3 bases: TGTGCCAGTAGTATGGGGCAGGCAGATACGCAGTATTTT.